This section outlines one TCR beta chain sequence together with its context. There is no known antigen for this receptor. No base quality values were provided; no much bigger clone lies one nucleotide off. There are 16 amino acids in the CDR3, from cysteine to phenylalanine inclusive. Only CDR3 DNA remains: 48 bases, in frame from the first base. CDR1 and CDR2 are read off the germline V gene as LGHNT and FRNRAP. V has 3 bases trimmed and J has 2 bases trimmed; junction bases matching no gene number 7. TCRbeta CDR3 regions were amplified from genomic DNA by means of the immunoSEQ Assay, a bias-controlled multiplex PCR. Concerning the study's data processing: Within the assay, amplification of reference gene primers was used to estimate how many nucleated cells each sample contained. To quantify the absolute abundance of each unique TCRbeta CDR3 rearrangement, sequence reads were collapsed and filtered. For each sample, productive Simpson clonality was calculated as the square root of Simpson's diversity index across productive rearrangements. This immuneACCESS table, as held by TCRdb, lists in-frame sequences with V and J called but not all clones. Of the missing ones, under half trace to an unresolved V gene in checked studies; the others have no known cause. The D gene and trimming were derived from the DNA, and the V and J assignments and clone size from that table. Present in this sample are roughly 310,000 clones, 88% of which were seen just once. The top ten hold under 5% of the sample.

The data were obtained in a study of blood T cell repertoires in COVID-19 (dated by TCRdb to about 2020). With respect to the entire study: Samples from collaborators originated in the United States, Italy and Spain and spanned both the acute and convalescent phases of COVID-19. Where HLA class I and class II types were available, the types were taken from metadata supplied by the sample provider, not from assay-based typing. Deeply sampled blood TCRbeta repertoires from subjects exposed to, actively infected with, or recovered from COVID-19 were included in the dataset. The material from the prospective study consisted of cDNA or gDNA derived from T cells, B-cell-depleted T cells, or PBMCs. Samples were obtained from the ongoing ImmuneRACE study (first 160 participants) and from some 1,200 subjects provided by 6 global collaborators. The repertoires were released in a freely available public database meant as a resource for research on the immune response to SARS-CoV-2. Nearly every sample came with metadata listing a de-identified subject ID, COVID-19 status, age in years and sex. Paper-wide results and their limitations: The amount of clinical and demographic metadata varied by source and participant and was provided uncurated.

Each collaborating institution followed its own protocols to collect whole blood in K2EDTA tubes. For TCRbeta analysis, collaborators shipped samples as frozen whole blood, isolated PBMCs, or DNA extracted from either of those sample types. Material for sequencing was peripheral blood. This TCR came from a woman aged 50 to 60 with active or convalescent COVID-19. The chain is encoded by TRBV12-5 joined to TRBJ1-3; 7 central bases correspond to TRBD1. The nucleotide sequence is TGTGCTAGTGGTTTATTCTTAGACAGGGCTGGAAACACCATATATTTT. The encoded protein is CASGLFLDRAGNTIYF.